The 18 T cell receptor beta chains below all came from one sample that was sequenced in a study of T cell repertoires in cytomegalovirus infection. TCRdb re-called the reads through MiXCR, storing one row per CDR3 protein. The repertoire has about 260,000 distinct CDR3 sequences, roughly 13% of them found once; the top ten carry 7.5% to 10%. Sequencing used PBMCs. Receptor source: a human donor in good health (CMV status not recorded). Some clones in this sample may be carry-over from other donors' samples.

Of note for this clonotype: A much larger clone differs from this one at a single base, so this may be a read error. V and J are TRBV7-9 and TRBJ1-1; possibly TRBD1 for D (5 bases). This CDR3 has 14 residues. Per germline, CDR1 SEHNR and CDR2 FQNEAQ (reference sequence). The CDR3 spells CANSVSLPQGEAFF. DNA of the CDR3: TGTGCCAACAGCGTTAGCCTACCTCAGGGAGAAGCTTTCTTT.

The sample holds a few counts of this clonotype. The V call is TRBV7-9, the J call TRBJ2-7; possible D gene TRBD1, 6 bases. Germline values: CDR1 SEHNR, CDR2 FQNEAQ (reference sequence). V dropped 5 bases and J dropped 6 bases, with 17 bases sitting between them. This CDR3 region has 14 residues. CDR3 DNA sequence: TGTGCCAGCAGCAAAACCGGGACACGGGGCGAGCAGTACTTC. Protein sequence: CASSKTGTRGEQYF.

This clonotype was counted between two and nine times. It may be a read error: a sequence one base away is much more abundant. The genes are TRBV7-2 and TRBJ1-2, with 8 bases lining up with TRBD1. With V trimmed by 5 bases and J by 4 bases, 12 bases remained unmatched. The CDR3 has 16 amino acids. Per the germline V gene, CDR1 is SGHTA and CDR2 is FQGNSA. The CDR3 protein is CASSPTGAQASYGYTF. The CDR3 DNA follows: TGTGCCAGCAGCCCGACAGGGGCACAAGCTAGCTATGGCTACACCTTC.

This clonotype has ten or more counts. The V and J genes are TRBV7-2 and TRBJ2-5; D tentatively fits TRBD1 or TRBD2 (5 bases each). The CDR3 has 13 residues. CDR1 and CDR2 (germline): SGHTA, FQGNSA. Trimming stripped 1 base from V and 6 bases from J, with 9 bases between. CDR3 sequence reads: CASSLGGIQTQYF. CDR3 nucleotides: TGTGCCAGCAGCTTAGGGGGGATACAGACCCAGTACTTC.

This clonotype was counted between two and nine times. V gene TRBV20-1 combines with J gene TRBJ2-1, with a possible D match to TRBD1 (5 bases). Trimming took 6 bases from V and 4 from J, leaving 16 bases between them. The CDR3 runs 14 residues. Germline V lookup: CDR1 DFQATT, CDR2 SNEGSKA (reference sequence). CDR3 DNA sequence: TGCAGTGCAGAGAGGACACCCACATACAATGAGCAGTTCTTC. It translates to CSAERTPTYNEQFF.

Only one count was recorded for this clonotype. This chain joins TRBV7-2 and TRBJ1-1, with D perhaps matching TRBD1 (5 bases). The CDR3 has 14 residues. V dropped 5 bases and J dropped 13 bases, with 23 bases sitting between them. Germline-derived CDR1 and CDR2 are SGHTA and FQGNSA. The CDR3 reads CASSKGRMNTADFF. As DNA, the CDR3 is TGTGCCAGCAGCAAGGGACGGATGAACACTGCAGATTTCTTT.

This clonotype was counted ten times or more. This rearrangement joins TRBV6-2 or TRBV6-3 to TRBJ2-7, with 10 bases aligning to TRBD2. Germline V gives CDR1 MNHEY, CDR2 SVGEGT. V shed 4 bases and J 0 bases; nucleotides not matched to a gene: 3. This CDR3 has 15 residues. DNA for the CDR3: TGTGCCAGCAGTTCTTGGACTAGCGGCTCCTACGAGCAGTACTTC. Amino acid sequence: CASSSWTSGSYEQYF.

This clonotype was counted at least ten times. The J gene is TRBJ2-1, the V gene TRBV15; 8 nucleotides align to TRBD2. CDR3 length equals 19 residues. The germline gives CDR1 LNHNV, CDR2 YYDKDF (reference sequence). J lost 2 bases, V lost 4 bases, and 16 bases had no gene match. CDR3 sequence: CATSTPGGGAYEAYNEQFF. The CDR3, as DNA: TGTGCCACCAGCACCCCGGGGGGGGGCGCCTATGAAGCCTACAATGAGCAGTTCTTC.

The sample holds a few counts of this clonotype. CDR3 protein: CASRQDRGQLTEAFF. DNA for the CDR3: TGTGCCAGCAGACAGGACAGGGGGCAACTAACTGAAGCTTTCTTT. This chain joins TRBV5-6 and TRBJ1-1, with TRBD1 matching 11 bases. This CDR3 is 15 amino acids long. Trimming cost V 5 bases and J 5 bases; bases outside gene matches: 8. Germline CDR1 reads SGHDT; CDR2 reads YYEEEE.

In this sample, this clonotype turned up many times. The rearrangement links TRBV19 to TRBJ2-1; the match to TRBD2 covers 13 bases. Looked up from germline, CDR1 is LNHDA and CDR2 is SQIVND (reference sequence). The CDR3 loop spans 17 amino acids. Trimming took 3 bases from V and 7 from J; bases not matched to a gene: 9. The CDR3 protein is CASSINPWTSGGNEQFF. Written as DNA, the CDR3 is TGTGCCAGTAGTATCAACCCCTGGACTAGCGGGGGTAATGAGCAGTTCTTC.

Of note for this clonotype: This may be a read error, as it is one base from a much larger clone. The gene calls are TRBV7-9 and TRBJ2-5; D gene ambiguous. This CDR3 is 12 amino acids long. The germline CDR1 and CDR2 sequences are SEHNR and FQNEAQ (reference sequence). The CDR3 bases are TGTGCCAGCGGCTTTGGCCAAGAGACCCAGTACTTC. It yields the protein CASGFGQETQYF.

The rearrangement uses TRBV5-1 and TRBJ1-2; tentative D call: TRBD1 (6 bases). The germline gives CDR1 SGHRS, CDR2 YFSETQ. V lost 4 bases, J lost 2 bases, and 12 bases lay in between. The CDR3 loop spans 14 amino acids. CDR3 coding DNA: TGCGCCAGCAGCCCAGACGGGGGCAACTATGGCTACACCTTC. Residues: CASSPDGGNYGYTF.

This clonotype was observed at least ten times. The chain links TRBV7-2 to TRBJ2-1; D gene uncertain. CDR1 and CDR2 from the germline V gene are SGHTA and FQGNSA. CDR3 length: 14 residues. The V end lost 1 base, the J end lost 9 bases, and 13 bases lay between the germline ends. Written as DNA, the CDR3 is TGTGCCAGCAGCTTAGTTTACCCAGAGGTTGAGCAGTTCTTC. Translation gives CASSLVYPEVEQFF.

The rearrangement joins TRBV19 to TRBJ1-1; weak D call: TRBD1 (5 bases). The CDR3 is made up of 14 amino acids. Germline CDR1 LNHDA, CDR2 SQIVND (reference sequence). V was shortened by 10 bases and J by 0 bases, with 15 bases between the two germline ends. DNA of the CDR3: TGTGCCACCCAAGGAAGGGGATTGAACACTGAAGCTTTCTTT. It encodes CATQGRGLNTEAFF.

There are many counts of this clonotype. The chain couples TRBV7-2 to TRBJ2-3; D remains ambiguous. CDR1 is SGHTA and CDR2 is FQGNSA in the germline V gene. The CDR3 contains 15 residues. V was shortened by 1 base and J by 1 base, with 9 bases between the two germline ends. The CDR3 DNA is TGTGCCAGCAGCTTAGAATCTCGGGGCACAGATACGCAGTATTTT. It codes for CASSLESRGTDTQYF.

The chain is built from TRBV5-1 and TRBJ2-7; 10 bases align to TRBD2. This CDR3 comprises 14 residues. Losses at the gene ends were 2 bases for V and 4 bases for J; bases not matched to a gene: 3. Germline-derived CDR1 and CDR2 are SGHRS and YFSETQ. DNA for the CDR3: TGCGCCAGCAGCTTTAGCGGGGGGACGTACGAGCAGTACTTC. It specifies CASSFSGGTYEQYF.

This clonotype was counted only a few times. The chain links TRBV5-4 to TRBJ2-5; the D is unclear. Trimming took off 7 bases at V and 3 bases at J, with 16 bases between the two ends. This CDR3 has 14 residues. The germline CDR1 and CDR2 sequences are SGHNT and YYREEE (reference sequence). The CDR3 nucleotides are TGTGCCAGCCGAGCCCAACAGTTTGAAGAGACCCAGTACTTC. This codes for CASRAQQFEETQYF.

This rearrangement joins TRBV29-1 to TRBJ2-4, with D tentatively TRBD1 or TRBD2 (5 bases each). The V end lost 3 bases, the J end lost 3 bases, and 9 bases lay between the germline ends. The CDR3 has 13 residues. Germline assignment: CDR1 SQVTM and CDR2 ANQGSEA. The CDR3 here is CSVDEGYKNIQYF. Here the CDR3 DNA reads TGCAGCGTTGATGAGGGGTACAAAAACATTCAGTACTTC.